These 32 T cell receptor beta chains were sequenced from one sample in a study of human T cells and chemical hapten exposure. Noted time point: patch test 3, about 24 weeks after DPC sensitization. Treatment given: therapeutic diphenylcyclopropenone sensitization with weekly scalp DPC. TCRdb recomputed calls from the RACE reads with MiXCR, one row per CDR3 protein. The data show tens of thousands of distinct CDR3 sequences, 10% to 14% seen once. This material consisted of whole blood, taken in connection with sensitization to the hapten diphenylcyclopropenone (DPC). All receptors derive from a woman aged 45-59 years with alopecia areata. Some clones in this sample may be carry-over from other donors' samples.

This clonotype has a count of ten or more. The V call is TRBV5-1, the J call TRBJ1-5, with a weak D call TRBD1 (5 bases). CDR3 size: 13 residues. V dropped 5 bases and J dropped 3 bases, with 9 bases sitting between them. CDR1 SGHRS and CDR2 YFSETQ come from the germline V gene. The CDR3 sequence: CASSGGDNQPQHF. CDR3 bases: TGCGCCAGCAGTGGGGGGGACAATCAGCCCCAGCATTTT.

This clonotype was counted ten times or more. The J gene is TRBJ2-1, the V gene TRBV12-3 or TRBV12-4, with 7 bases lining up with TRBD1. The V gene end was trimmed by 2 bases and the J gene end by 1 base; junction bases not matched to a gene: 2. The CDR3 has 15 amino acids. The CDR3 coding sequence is TGTGCCAGCAGTTTAACAGGGGCTTCCTACAATGAGCAGTTCTTC. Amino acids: CASSLTGASYNEQFF.

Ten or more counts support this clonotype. The DNA for the CDR3 is TGTGCCAGCAGGTCTGGCGGAGGCACAGATACGCAGTATTTT. Translated, it gives CASRSGGGTDTQYF. The rearrangement links TRBV12-3 or TRBV12-4 to TRBJ2-3; D is uncertain. Trimming stripped 6 bases from V and 1 base from J, with 11 bases between. The CDR3 has 14 amino acids.

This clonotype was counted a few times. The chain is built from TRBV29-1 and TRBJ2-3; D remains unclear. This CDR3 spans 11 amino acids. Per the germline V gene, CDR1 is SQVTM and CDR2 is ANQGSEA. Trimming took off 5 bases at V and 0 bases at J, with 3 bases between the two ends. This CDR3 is CSVSSTDTQYF. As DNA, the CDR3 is TGCAGCGTTTCAAGCACAGATACGCAGTATTTT.

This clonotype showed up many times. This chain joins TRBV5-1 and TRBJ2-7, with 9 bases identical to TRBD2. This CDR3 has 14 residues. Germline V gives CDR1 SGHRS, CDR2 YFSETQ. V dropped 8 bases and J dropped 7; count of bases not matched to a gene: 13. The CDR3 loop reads CASTPSGTRGEQYF. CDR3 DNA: TGCGCCAGTACTCCTAGCGGGACCAGGGGGGAGCAGTACTTC. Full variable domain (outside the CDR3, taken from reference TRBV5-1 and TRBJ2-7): KAGVTQTPRYLIKTRGQQVTLSCSPISGHRSVSWYQQTPGQGLQFLFEYFSETQRNKGNFPGRFSGRQFSNSRSEMNVSTLELGDSALYLCASTPSGTRGEQYFGPGTRLTVT.

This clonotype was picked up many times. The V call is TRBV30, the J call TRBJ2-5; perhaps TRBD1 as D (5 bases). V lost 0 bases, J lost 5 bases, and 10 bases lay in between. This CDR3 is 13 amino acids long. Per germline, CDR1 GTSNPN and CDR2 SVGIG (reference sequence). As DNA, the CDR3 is TGTGCCTGGAGTGTTATTAGGGGTGAGACCCAGTACTTC. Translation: CAWSVIRGETQYF. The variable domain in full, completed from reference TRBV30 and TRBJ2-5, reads SQTIHQWPATLVQPVGSPLSLECTVEGTSNPNLYWYRQAAGRGLQLLFYSVGIGQISSEVPQNLSASRPQDRQFILSSKKLLLSDSGFYLCAWSVIRGETQYFGPGTRLLVL.

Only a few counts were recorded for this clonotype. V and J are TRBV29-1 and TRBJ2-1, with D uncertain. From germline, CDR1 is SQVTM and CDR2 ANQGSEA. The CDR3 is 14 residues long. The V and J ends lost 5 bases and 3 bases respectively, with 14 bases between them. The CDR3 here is CSVLVVPLYNEQFF. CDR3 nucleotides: TGCAGCGTTCTGGTGGTTCCCCTCTACAATGAGCAGTTCTTC.

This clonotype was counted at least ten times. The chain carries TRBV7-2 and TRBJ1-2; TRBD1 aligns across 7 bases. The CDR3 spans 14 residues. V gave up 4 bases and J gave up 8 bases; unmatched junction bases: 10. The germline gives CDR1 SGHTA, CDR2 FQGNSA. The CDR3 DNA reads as TGTGCCAGCAGCTCCACGGACAGGTTAGACGGCTACACCTTC. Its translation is CASSSTDRLDGYTF.

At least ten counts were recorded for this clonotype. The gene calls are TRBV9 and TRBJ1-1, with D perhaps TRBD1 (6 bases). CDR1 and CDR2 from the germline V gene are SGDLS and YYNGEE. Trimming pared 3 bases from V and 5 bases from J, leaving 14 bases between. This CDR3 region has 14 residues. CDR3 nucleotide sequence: TGTGCCAGCAGCGCCGGGGGCAGTGGGACTGAAGCTTTCTTT. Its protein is CASSAGGSGTEAFF.

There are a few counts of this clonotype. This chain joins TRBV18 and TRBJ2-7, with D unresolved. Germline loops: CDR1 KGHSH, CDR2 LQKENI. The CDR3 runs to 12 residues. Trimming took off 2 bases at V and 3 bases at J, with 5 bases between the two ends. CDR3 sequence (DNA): TGTGCCAGCTCACCAGACCGCTACGAGCAGTACTTC. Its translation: CASSPDRYEQYF.

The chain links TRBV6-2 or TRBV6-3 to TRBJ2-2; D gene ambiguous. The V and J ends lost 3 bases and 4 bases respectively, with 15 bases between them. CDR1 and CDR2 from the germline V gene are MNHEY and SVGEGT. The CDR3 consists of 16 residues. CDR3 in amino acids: CASSYLEVSSTGELFF. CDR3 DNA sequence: TGTGCCAGCAGTTATCTAGAGGTTTCGAGCACCGGGGAGCTGTTTTTT.

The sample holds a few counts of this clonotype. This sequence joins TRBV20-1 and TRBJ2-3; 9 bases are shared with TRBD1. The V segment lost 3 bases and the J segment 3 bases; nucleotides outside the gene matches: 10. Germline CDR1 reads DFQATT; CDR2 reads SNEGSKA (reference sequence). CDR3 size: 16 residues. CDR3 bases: TGCAGTGCTAGTGCCTCAGGGACAGGGCGTACAGATACGCAGTATTTT. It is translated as CSASASGTGRTDTQYF.

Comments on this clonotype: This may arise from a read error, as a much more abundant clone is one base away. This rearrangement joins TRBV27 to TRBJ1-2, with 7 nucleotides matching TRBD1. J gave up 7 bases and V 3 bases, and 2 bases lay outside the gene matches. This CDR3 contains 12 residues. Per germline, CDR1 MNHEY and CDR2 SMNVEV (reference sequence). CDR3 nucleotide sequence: TGTGCCAGCAGTTTGGACAGGCTTGGCTACACCTTC. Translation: CASSLDRLGYTF.

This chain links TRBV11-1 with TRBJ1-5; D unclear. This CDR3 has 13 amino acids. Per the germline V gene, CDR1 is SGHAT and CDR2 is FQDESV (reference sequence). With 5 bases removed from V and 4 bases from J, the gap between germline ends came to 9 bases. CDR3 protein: CASSLDLNQPQHF. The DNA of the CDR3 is TGTGCCAGCAGCCTGGACCTTAATCAGCCCCAGCATTTT.

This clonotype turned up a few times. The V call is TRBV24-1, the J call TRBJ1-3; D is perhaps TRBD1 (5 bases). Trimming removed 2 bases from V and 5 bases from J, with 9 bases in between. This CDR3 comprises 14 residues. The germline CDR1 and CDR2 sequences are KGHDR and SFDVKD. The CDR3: CATSDSGGRNTIYF. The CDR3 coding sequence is TGTGCCACCAGTGATTCCGGGGGTCGAAACACCATATATTTT.

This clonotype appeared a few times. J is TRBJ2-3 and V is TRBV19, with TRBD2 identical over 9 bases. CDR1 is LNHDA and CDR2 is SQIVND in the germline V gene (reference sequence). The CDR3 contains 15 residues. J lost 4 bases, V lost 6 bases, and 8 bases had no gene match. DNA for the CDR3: TGTGCCAGTAGGGCCCGAGCGGGAGGTGCAGATACGCAGTATTTT. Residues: CASRARAGGADTQYF.

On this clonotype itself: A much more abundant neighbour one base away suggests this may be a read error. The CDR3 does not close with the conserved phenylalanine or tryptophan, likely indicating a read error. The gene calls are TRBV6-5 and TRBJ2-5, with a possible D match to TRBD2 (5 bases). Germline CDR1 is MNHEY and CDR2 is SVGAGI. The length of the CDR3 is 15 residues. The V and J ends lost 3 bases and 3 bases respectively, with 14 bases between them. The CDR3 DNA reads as TGTGCCAGCAGTTATCAGTACGGGGTGGAAGAGACCCAGTACTAC. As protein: CASSYQYGVEETQYY.

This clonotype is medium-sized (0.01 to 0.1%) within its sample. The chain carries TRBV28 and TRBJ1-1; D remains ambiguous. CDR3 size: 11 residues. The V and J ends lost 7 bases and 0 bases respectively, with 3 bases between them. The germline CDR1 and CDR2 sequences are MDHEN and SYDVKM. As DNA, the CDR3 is TGTGCCAGCAAGGTGAACACTGAAGCTTTCTTT. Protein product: CASKVNTEAFF.

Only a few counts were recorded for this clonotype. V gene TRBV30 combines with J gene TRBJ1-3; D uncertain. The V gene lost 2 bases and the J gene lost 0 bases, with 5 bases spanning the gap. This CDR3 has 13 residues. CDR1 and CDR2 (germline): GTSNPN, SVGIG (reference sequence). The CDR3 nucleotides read TGTGCCTGGAGTTTTGGCTCTGGAAACACCATATATTTT. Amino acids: CAWSFGSGNTIYF.

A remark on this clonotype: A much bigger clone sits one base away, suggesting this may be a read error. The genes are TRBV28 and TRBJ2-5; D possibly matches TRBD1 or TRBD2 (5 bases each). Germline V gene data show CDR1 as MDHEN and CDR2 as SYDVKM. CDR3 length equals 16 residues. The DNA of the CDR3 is TGTACCAGCAGTCCTGCTTGGGTTCAGGGACGAGAGACCCAGTACTTC. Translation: CTSSPAWVQGRETQYF.

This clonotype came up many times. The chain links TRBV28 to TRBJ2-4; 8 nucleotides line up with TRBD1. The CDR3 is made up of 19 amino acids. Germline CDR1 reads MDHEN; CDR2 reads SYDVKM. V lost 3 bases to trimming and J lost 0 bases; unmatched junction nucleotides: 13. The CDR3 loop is CASSFWTGSSSIAKNIQYF. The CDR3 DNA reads TGTGCCAGCAGTTTCTGGACAGGGTCCTCATCAATAGCCAAAAACATTCAGTACTTC.

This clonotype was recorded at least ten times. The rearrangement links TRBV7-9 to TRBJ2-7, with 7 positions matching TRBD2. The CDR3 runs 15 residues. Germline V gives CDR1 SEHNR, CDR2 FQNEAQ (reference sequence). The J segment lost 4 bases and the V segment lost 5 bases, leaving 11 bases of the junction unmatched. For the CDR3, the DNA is TGTGCCAGCAGCCGCAGCTCCTCTAGCGGATACGAGCAGTACTTC. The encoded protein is CASSRSSSSGYEQYF.

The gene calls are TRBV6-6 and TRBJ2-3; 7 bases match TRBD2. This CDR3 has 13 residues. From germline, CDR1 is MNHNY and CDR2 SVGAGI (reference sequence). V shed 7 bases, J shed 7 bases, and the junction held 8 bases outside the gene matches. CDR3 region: CASTPTSAHTQYF. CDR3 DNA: TGTGCCAGCACTCCTACTAGCGCGCATACGCAGTATTTT.

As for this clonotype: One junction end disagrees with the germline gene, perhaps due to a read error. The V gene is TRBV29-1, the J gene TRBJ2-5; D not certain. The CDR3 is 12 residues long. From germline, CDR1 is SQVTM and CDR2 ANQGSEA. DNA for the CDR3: TGCAGCATTGAGGTTATGCAAGAGACCCAGTACTTC. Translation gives CSIEVMQETQYF.

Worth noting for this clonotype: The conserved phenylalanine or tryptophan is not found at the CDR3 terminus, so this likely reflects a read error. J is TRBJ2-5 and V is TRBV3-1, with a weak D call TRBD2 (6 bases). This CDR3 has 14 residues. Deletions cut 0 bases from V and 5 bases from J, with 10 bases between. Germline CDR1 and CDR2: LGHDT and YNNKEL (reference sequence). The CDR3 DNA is TGTGCCAGCAGCCAAGATTCGGGACTGGAGACCCAGTACTTA. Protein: CASSQDSGLETQYL.

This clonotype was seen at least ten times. The CDR3 nucleotides read TGCAGCGTTGATCTCGGGGTTAGCGAGCAGTACTTC. This codes for CSVDLGVSEQYF. V is TRBV29-1 and J is TRBJ2-7, with a possible D match to TRBD2 (5 bases). CDR3 size: 12 residues. In germline, CDR1 is SQVTM, CDR2 ANQGSEA. The V end lost 3 bases, the J end lost 6 bases, and 12 bases lay between the germline ends.

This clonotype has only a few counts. The CDR3, as DNA: TGTGCCAGCAGCGCGGGGGGGTCCTACAATGAGCAGTTCTTC. Translating it yields CASSAGGSYNEQFF. This chain links TRBV7-2 with TRBJ2-1; the match to TRBD2 covers 9 bases. J lost 1 base, V lost 5 bases, and 0 bases had no gene match. Germline-derived CDR1 and CDR2 are SGHTA and FQGNSA. The CDR3 contains 14 residues.

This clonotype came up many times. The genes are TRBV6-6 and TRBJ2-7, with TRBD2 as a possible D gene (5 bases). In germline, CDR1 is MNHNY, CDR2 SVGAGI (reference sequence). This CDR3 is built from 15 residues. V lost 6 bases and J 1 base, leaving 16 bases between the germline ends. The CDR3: CASSHHSGPSYEQYF. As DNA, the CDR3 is TGTGCCAGCAGCCACCACAGCGGTCCTTCCTACGAGCAGTACTTC.

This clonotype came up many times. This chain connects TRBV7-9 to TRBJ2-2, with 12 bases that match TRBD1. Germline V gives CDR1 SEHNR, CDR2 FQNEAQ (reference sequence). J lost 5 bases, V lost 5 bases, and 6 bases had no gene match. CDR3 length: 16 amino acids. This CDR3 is CASSLGQGARTGELFF. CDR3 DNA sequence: TGTGCCAGCAGCCTGGGACAGGGGGCGCGTACCGGGGAGCTGTTTTTT.

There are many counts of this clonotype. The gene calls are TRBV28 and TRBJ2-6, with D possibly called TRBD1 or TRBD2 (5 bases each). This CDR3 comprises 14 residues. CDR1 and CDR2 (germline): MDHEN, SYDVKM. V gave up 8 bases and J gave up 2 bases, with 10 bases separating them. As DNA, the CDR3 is TGTGCCAGCTTACGGGGACCTGGGGCCAACGTCCTGACTTTC. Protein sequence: CASLRGPGANVLTF.

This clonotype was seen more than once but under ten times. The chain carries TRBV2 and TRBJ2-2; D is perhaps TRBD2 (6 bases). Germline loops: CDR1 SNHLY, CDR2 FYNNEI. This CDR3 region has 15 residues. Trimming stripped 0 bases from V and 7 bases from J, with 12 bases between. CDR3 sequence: CASSEASGGIGELFF. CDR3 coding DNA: TGTGCCAGCAGTGAAGCCTCTGGGGGGATCGGGGAGCTGTTTTTT.

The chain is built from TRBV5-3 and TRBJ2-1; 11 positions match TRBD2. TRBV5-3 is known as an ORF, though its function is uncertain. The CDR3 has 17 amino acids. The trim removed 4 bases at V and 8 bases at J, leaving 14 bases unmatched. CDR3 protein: CARSPRTSGSLGDEQFF. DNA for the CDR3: TGTGCCAGAAGCCCCCGGACTAGCGGGTCTTTGGGCGATGAGCAGTTCTTC.